This entry is about one TCR beta chain. Trimming stripped 3 bases from V and 10 bases from J, with 13 bases between. The CDR3 loop spans 13 amino acids. The germline V gene encodes CDR1 ENHRY and CDR2 SYGVKD. The data stem from a study of response to subunit inactivated influenza vaccine. Via MiXCR, TCRdb re-called the RT-PCR reads, giving one row per CDR3 protein. The table has roughly 650,000 distinct CDR3 sequences, approximately 14% seen once. The TCR sequence derives from a man aged 45-60 years who received an inactivated influenza vaccine. The source was PBMCs from blood, collected 12 days after vaccination. This chain joins TRBV10-3 and TRBJ2-1; D might be TRBD2 (5 bases). CDR3 region: CAISDERAGEQFF. DNA of the CDR3: TGTGCCATCAGTGATGAGAGGGCAGGCGAGCAGTTCTTC.